What follows are 32 T cell receptor beta chains derived from one specimen sequenced in a study of T cell responses to AZD1222 COVID-19 vaccine. Here immunoSEQ multiplex PCR was the method, and the copy in TCRdb shows in-frame clones only, minus some. The sample includes approximately 150,000 clones, roughly 88% of them seen just once. Sequences were derived from peripheral blood, sampled on day 0 of MenACWY control vaccination. These receptors originate from an adult in good health.

This clone was seen only once. This rearrangement joins TRBV7-9 to TRBJ2-1; 11 nucleotides line up with TRBD2. Germline loops: CDR1 SEHNR, CDR2 FQNEAQ (reference sequence). V was pared by 0 bases and J by 5 bases, with 6 bases of the junction left unmatched. This CDR3 spans 17 amino acids. CDR3 bases: TGTGCCAGCAGCTTAGCGACTAGCGGGGTAGGGCACAATGAGCAGTTCTTC. It yields the protein CASSLATSGVGHNEQFF.

The chain links TRBV14 to TRBJ2-1, with 11 bases that match TRBD2. Germline V gene data show CDR1 as SGHDN and CDR2 as FVKESK. V trimming: 4 bases; J trimming: 2 bases; junction bases outside the gene matches: 1. The CDR3 is 15 amino acids. The CDR3 nucleotides are TGTGCCAGCAGCCGGGGACTAGCGGCCTACAATGAGCAGTTCTTC. It translates to CASSRGLAAYNEQFF.

The chain employs TRBV19 and TRBJ2-2; D gene unclear. The CDR3 length is 15 residues. Germline-derived CDR1 and CDR2 are LNHDA and SQIVND (reference sequence). Between the trimmed V and J ends, which lost 4 bases and 5 bases, there was a span of 14 bases. The CDR3 reads CASSTLGVGTGELFF. DNA for the CDR3: TGTGCCAGTAGTACCCTTGGGGTGGGGACCGGGGAGCTGTTTTTT.

The genes are TRBV25-1 and TRBJ1-1; no firm D call. V was shortened by 7 bases and J by 1 base, with 10 bases between the two germline ends. Germline V gene lookup returns CDR1 MGHDK and CDR2 SYGVNS. The CDR3 consists of 13 residues. This CDR3 reads CASMGRTNTEAFF. For the CDR3, the DNA is TGTGCCAGCATGGGCAGGACGAACACTGAAGCTTTCTTT. Full variable domain (rest looked up from reference TRBV25-1 and TRBJ1-1): EADIYQTPRYLVIGTGKKITLECSQTMGHDKMYWYQQDPGMELHLIHYSYGVNSTEKGDLSSESTVSRIRTEHFPLTLESARPSHTSQYLCASMGRTNTEAFFGQGTRLTVV.

The rearrangement links TRBV5-5 to TRBJ1-2; possible D gene TRBD1, 5 bases. The V end lost 2 bases, the J end lost 6 bases, and 8 bases lay between the germline ends. Germline V gives CDR1 SGHKS, CDR2 YYEKEE (reference sequence). This CDR3 comprises 12 residues. CDR3 in DNA: TGTGCCAGCAGCTTCTGGGGCGATGGCTACACCTTC. This sequence encodes CASSFWGDGYTF.

The chain is built from TRBV19 and TRBJ2-1; D not certain. In germline, CDR1 is LNHDA, CDR2 SQIVND (reference sequence). The CDR3 is made up of 13 amino acids. Trimming took 5 bases from V and 6 from J, leaving 11 bases between them. CDR3 coding DNA: TGTGCCAGTAGTCTGTCCACCAGCAATGAGCAGTTCTTC. Translated: CASSLSTSNEQFF.

The rearrangement links TRBV7-6 to TRBJ2-7; D gene unclear. Per the germline V gene, CDR1 is SGHVS and CDR2 is FNYEAQ. Trimming shortened V by 1 base and J by 3 bases, and 13 bases separated the two germline ends. The CDR3 spans 15 residues. The CDR3 nucleotides read TGTGCCAGCAGCTTAGAGCCAAGGGAAGACTACGAGCAGTACTTC. Translation gives CASSLEPREDYEQYF.

As concerns this clone: Other DNA sequences within the sample encode an identical CDR3. V gene TRBV7-3 combines with J gene TRBJ1-1; D not resolved. V was clipped by 5 bases and J by 5 bases, with 12 bases between them. This CDR3 region has 13 residues. Germline V gene lookup returns CDR1 SGHTA and CDR2 FQGTGA. DNA of the CDR3: TGTGCCAGCAGCCTTACCCGGGGAACTGAAGCTTTCTTT. Translation gives CASSLTRGTEAFF.

The rearrangement uses TRBV30 and TRBJ2-7; no definite D call. The ends were cut back, 0 bases at V and 3 bases at J, with 9 bases in the middle. The CDR3 runs to 13 residues. The germline V gene has CDR1 GTSNPN and CDR2 SVGIG (reference sequence). In DNA, the CDR3 is TGTGCCTGGAGTGTACACGGAGTCTACGAGCAGTACTTC. It specifies CAWSVHGVYEQYF.

The genes are TRBV5-1 and TRBJ2-1; 12 nucleotides match TRBD2. Germline loops: CDR1 SGHRS, CDR2 YFSETQ. After removal of 0 bases from V and 7 bases from J, the junction contained 2 bases not matched to a gene. This CDR3 is 15 amino acids long. The CDR3 sequence is CASSLGGTSGNEQFF. For the CDR3, the DNA is TGCGCCAGCAGCTTGGGGGGGACTAGCGGGAATGAGCAGTTCTTC.

The rearrangement joins TRBV9 to TRBJ1-1, with unresolved D. The CDR3 is 13 residues long. Germline V CDR1 and CDR2: SGDLS, YYNGEE. Trimming pared 4 bases from V and 2 bases from J, leaving 9 bases between. CDR3 sequence reads: CASSSSLNTEAFF. Written as DNA, the CDR3 is TGTGCCAGCAGCTCCTCACTCAACACTGAAGCTTTCTTT.

This clone showed up just once. V usage is TRBV28 and J usage is TRBJ2-5, with D uncertain. The CDR3 runs 14 residues. V lost 7 bases, J lost 3 bases, and 15 bases lay in between. The germline gives CDR1 MDHEN, CDR2 SYDVKM. The CDR3 loop reads CASTSLLGKETQYF. DNA of the CDR3: TGTGCCAGCACGTCCCTCCTGGGGAAAGAGACCCAGTACTTC.

The chain uses TRBV4-1 and TRBJ2-3, with D possibly called TRBD1 or TRBD2 (5 bases each). The CDR3 runs 15 residues. Germline V CDR1 and CDR2: MGHRA, YSYEKL. Trimming shortened V by 0 bases and J by 6 bases, and 13 bases separated the two germline ends. This CDR3 is CASSQEGSWGDTQYF. The CDR3 nucleotides read TGCGCCAGCAGCCAAGAAGGCAGCTGGGGGGATACGCAGTATTTT.

This rearrangement joins TRBV19 to TRBJ1-1; possibly TRBD1 for D (6 bases). Germline CDR1 reads LNHDA; CDR2 reads SQIVND (reference sequence). This CDR3 contains 18 residues. Trimming removed 5 bases from V and 4 bases from J, with 26 bases in between. The CDR3 region has the DNA TGTGCCAGTAGTCTCAACGGACAGAGAAATCTCTTGGGCACTGAAGCTTTCTTT. It yields the protein CASSLNGQRNLLGTEAFF.

V gene TRBV7-2 combines with J gene TRBJ1-5, with D unclear. This CDR3 is built from 14 residues. The germline V gene has CDR1 SGHTA and CDR2 FQGNSA. Trimming took off 1 base at V and 0 bases at J, with 4 bases between the two ends. This CDR3 is CASSLGLSNQPQHF. CDR3 in DNA: TGTGCCAGCAGCTTAGGCCTTAGCAATCAGCCCCAGCATTTT. Full variable domain (remainder filled in from reference TRBV7-2 and TRBJ1-5): GAGVSQSPSNKVTEKGKDVELRCDPISGHTALYWYRQSLGQGLEFLIYFQGNSAPDKSGLPSDRFSAERTGGSVSTLTIQRTQQEDSAVYLCASSLGLSNQPQHFGDGTRLSIL.

The chain uses TRBV12-3 or TRBV12-4 and TRBJ1-6; D gene unclear. There are 13 residues in the CDR3. Trimming removed 3 bases at V and 8 bases at J, with 8 bases between. CDR3 region: CASSFTPDSPLHF. As DNA, the CDR3 is TGTGCCAGCAGTTTCACGCCTGATTCACCCCTCCACTTT.

The chain employs TRBV20-1 and TRBJ1-5, with D perhaps matching TRBD1 (5 bases). The CDR3 covers 15 residues. Germline V lookup: CDR1 DFQATT, CDR2 SNEGSKA (reference sequence). Trimming pared 3 bases from V and 4 bases from J, leaving 16 bases between. CDR3 sequence: CSASIPGPGNQPQHF. DNA for the CDR3: TGCAGTGCTAGTATCCCGGGACCGGGGAATCAGCCCCAGCATTTT.

This clone was seen only a few times. The genes are TRBV3-1 (or the pseudogene TRBV3-2) and TRBJ2-5; D assignment may be TRBD1 or TRBD2 (6 bases each). Germline CDR1 is LGHDT and CDR2 is YNNKEL (reference sequence). Trimming removed 2 bases from V and 0 bases from J, with 16 bases in between. The CDR3 contains 17 residues. For the CDR3, the DNA is TGTGCCAGCAGCCAATTCTCCGGGGGCGCGTACCAAGAGACCCAGTACTTC. This encodes CASSQFSGGAYQETQYF.

As concerns this clone: The sample contains more than one DNA sequence encoding this CDR3. The chain uses TRBV12-3 or TRBV12-4 and TRBJ2-7, with unresolved D. The CDR3 runs to 11 residues. With 4 bases removed from V and 6 bases from J, the gap between germline ends came to 7 bases. CDR3 loop: CASSSGGEQYF. CDR3 sequence (DNA): TGTGCCAGCAGTTCAGGTGGCGAGCAGTACTTC.

The chain carries TRBV19 and TRBJ2-7; D gene unclear. The CDR3 is 14 residues long. Germline lookup yields CDR1 LNHDA and CDR2 SQIVND (reference sequence). V was shortened by 4 bases and J by 1 base, with 11 bases between the two germline ends. Written as DNA, the CDR3 is TGTGCCAGTAGTACCGGGCTTTATTCCTACGAGCAGTACTTC. It translates to CASSTGLYSYEQYF.

J is TRBJ2-5 and V is TRBV5-1; 8 positions agree with TRBD1. Unmatched junction bases numbered 4, after V lost 3 bases and J lost 3 bases. Germline CDR1 and CDR2: SGHRS and YFSETQ. This CDR3 is built from 14 residues. The CDR3 protein is CASSSGTGKETQYF. CDR3 bases: TGCGCCAGCAGCTCCGGGACAGGTAAAGAGACCCAGTACTTC.

The V and J genes are TRBV5-1 and TRBJ1-1, with 7 bases identical to TRBD1. This CDR3 is built from 14 residues. Trimming at V came to 0 bases and at J to 5 bases, leaving 4 bases not matched to a gene. Germline loops: CDR1 SGHRS, CDR2 YFSETQ. CDR3 loop: CASSLDDRVTEAFF. CDR3 DNA: TGCGCCAGCAGCTTGGACGACAGGGTGACTGAAGCTTTCTTT.

This clone was seen more than once but under ten times. CDR3 coding DNA: TGTGCCAGCAGCGCTATCACCGGGACACCGGTGGAGACCCAGTACTTC. Translating gives CASSAITGTPVETQYF. The rearrangement uses TRBV14 and TRBJ2-5; maybe TRBD1 (6 bases). This CDR3 region has 16 residues. V was shortened by 5 bases and J by 5 bases, with 21 bases between the two germline ends. Germline V lookup: CDR1 SGHDN, CDR2 FVKESK.

This chain links TRBV11-3 with TRBJ1-1; 8 nucleotides match TRBD1. This CDR3 has 15 residues. Germline values: CDR1 SGHNT, CDR2 YENEEA. Trimming cost V 4 bases and J 5 bases; bases outside gene matches: 9. CDR3 sequence: CASSSPLTGVTEAFF. CDR3 in DNA: TGTGCCAGCAGCTCACCATTGACAGGGGTGACTGAAGCTTTCTTT.

This sequence joins TRBV29-1 and TRBJ2-5, with TRBD2 identical over 9 bases. The CDR3 runs to 14 residues. The germline V gene has CDR1 SQVTM and CDR2 ANQGSEA. The trim removed 3 bases at V and 1 base at J, leaving 3 bases unmatched. CDR3 nucleotides: TGCAGCGTTGATTCGCGGGGGGGCCAAGAGACCCAGTACTTC. This sequence encodes CSVDSRGGQETQYF.

The gene calls are TRBV5-4 and TRBJ1-1, with 7 bases that match TRBD1. There are 16 residues in the CDR3. Germline values: CDR1 SGHNT, CDR2 YYREEE (reference sequence). Unmatched junction bases numbered 10, after V lost 4 bases and J lost 1 base. The chain's CDR3 is CASSGRGPRTNTEAFF. The CDR3 coding sequence is TGTGCCAGCAGCGGGAGGGGGCCAAGGACGAACACTGAAGCTTTCTTT.

This chain links TRBV7-2 with TRBJ1-2; D perhaps matches TRBD1 (6 bases). The CDR3 runs 15 residues. The V and J ends lost 5 bases and 1 base respectively, with 14 bases between them. The germline V gene has CDR1 SGHTA and CDR2 FQGNSA. The CDR3 nucleotides are TGTGCCAGCAGCCCCCAGGACAGCCGTAACTATGGCTACACCTTC. Amino acid sequence: CASSPQDSRNYGYTF.

V and J are TRBV7-9 and TRBJ1-2; D ambiguous. The CDR3 is 11 residues long. Germline-derived CDR1 and CDR2 are SEHNR and FQNEAQ (reference sequence). Trimming took 7 bases from V and 8 from J, leaving 11 bases between them. The CDR3 loop reads CASTDFIGYTF. The CDR3 DNA reads as TGTGCCAGCACCGATTTTATCGGCTACACCTTC. The variable domain in full, with the rest retrieved from reference TRBV7-9 and TRBJ1-2, is DTGVSQNPRHKITKRGQNVTFRCDPISEHNRLYWYRQTLGQGPEFLTYFQNEAQLEKSRLLSDRFSAERPKGSFSTLEIQRTEQGDSAMYLCASTDFIGYTFGSGTRLTVV.

This chain uses TRBV11-3 with TRBJ1-2, with D tentatively TRBD1 (6 bases). The V end was cut by 4 bases, the J end by 8 bases, with 23 bases between. Germline V gene lookup returns CDR1 SGHNT and CDR2 YENEEA. The CDR3 covers 16 residues. CDR3 amino acids: CASSSRGGGPFYGYTF. CDR3 nucleotides: TGTGCCAGCAGCTCCCGCGGGGGGGGCCCATTCTACGGCTACACCTTC. Full variable domain (rest looked up from reference TRBV11-3 and TRBJ1-2): EAGVVQSPRYKIIEKKQPVAFWCNPISGHNTLYWYLQNLGQGPELLIRYENEEAVDDSQLPKDRFSAERLKGVDSTLKIQPAELGDSAVYLCASSSRGGGPFYGYTFGSGTRLTVV.

This clone appeared a single time. The chain employs TRBV7-9 and TRBJ1-1; D unclear. The germline V gene encodes CDR1 SEHNR and CDR2 FQNEAQ (reference sequence). The CDR3 is 13 amino acids. The ends were cut back, 5 bases at V and 1 base at J, with 8 bases in the middle. Written as DNA, the CDR3 is TGTGCCAGCAGCGGAATAGCGAACACTGAAGCTTTCTTT. It is translated as CASSGIANTEAFF.

This clone was found once. The chain couples TRBV20-1 to TRBJ1-1; possible D gene TRBD1, 6 bases. Deletions cut 6 bases from V and 5 bases from J, with 10 bases between. This CDR3 comprises 11 residues. The germline CDR1 and CDR2 sequences are DFQATT and SNEGSKA (reference sequence). The CDR3 coding sequence is TGCAGTGCCCCAGGGGAGACTGAAGCTTTCTTT. It codes for CSAPGETEAFF.

This chain connects TRBV18 to TRBJ1-2; D might be TRBD1 (6 bases). The CDR3 consists of 14 residues. Germline lookup yields CDR1 KGHSH and CDR2 LQKENI. With 1 base removed from V and 4 bases from J, the gap between germline ends came to 10 bases. As DNA, the CDR3 is TGTGCCAGCTCACCACGACAGGAGGGCTATGGCTACACCTTC. It is translated as CASSPRQEGYGYTF.